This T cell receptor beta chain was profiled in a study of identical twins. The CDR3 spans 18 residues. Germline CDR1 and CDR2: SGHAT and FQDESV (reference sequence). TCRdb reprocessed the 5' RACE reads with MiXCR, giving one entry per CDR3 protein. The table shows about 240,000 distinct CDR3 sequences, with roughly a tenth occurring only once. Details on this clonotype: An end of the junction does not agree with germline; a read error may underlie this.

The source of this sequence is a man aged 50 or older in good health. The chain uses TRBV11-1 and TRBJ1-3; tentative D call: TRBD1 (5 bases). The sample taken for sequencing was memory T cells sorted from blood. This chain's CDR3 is CASSPLVPTGAVGKTIYF. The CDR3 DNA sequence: TGTGCCAGCAGCCCATTAGTTCCGACCGGGGCGGTTGGAAAGACCATATATTTT.